The 27 T cell receptor beta chains presented below share a single source sample, sequenced in a study of OX40 agonist ivuxolimab in advanced cancers. TCRdb keeps only in-frame clones here, not all; method: immunoSEQ multiplex PCR. The table lists 48,000 or so clones, about 83% of them singletons. Sequencing was performed on CD4+ or CD8+ T cells sorted from blood, taken in a trial of the OX40 agonist ivuxolimab. These receptors came from an adult with an advanced solid tumor such as melanoma, head and neck, liver or kidney cancer.

The chain employs TRBV15 and TRBJ1-1; 7 bases map to TRBD1. V was pared by 2 bases and J by 6 bases, with 6 bases of the junction left unmatched. The CDR3 runs 14 residues. From germline, CDR1 is LNHNV and CDR2 YYDKDF (reference sequence). This CDR3 reads CATSRQDRRSEAFF. The CDR3 nucleotides are TGTGCCACCAGCAGACAGGACAGGAGGTCTGAAGCTTTCTTT.

The CDR3 loop is CASRGGRTDTQYF. In nucleotides, the CDR3 is TGCGCCAGCAGGGGGGGGCGCACAGATACGCAGTATTTT. The J gene is TRBJ2-3, the V gene TRBV5-1; TRBD2 is a possible D gene (7 bases). This CDR3 contains 13 residues. CDR1 and CDR2 (germline): SGHRS, YFSETQ. Trimming left V 5 bases short and J 1 base short, with 8 bases between.

The genes are TRBV25-1 and TRBJ1-2; the match to TRBD1 covers 8 bases. Germline loops: CDR1 MGHDK, CDR2 SYGVNS. The CDR3 contains 15 residues. V lost 2 bases, J lost 5 bases, and 7 bases stayed unmatched. The CDR3 bases are TGTGCCAGCAGTGAAGGGGTAACAGGGGGATATGGCTACACCTTC. Translation: CASSEGVTGGYGYTF.

The genes are TRBV2 and TRBJ2-1; 9 bases are a match to TRBD2. V shed 6 bases and J 3 bases; nucleotides not matched to a gene: 6. Germline CDR1 reads SNHLY; CDR2 reads FYNNEI. The CDR3 runs to 15 residues. The CDR3 spells CASRDSSGVYNEQFF. The CDR3 DNA reads TGTGCCAGCAGGGACTCTAGCGGGGTCTACAATGAGCAGTTCTTC.

The V gene is TRBV5-1, the J gene TRBJ1-1; the D is unclear. The CDR3 is 14 amino acids. V dropped 1 base and J dropped 2 bases, with 9 bases sitting between them. CDR1 is SGHRS and CDR2 is YFSETQ in the germline V gene. The CDR3 DNA reads as TGCGCCAGCAGCTTGAACACAATTAACACTGAAGCTTTCTTT. Translating it yields CASSLNTINTEAFF.

The gene calls are TRBV2 and TRBJ2-7, with TRBD1 as a possible D gene (5 bases). The CDR3 is 12 residues long. Germline V lookup: CDR1 SNHLY, CDR2 FYNNEI. V dropped 5 bases and J dropped 2 bases, with 7 bases sitting between them. CDR3 coding DNA: TGTGCCAGCAGTTCGGACACCTACGAGCAGTACTTC. Its translation: CASSSDTYEQYF.

This clone was counted a single time. The V and J genes are TRBV9 and TRBJ2-7, with D perhaps TRBD1 (7 bases). The ends were cut back, 0 bases at V and 6 bases at J, with 13 bases in the middle. The germline CDR1 and CDR2 sequences are SGDLS and YYNGEE. This CDR3 is 14 amino acids long. In DNA, the CDR3 is TGTGCCAGCAGCGTAGCCAGGGGGGCCGGCGAGCAGTACTTC. This sequence encodes CASSVARGAGEQYF.

V usage is TRBV7-2 and J usage is TRBJ1-1, with D tentatively TRBD1 (6 bases). Deletions cut 4 bases from V and 11 bases from J, with 17 bases between. CDR3 length equals 13 residues. CDR1 and CDR2 (germline): SGHTA, FQGNSA. DNA for the CDR3: TGTGCCAGCAGCTCGGGACACCCGGGGGAGGCTTTCTTT. Protein sequence: CASSSGHPGEAFF.

The chain uses TRBV6-5 and TRBJ2-3; D is ambiguous. The V end lost 4 bases, the J end lost 4 bases, and 12 bases lay between the germline ends. Germline V gene sequence: CDR1 MNHEY, CDR2 SVGAGI. The CDR3 covers 14 residues. The chain's CDR3 is CASSSTPLSDTQYF. The CDR3, as DNA: TGTGCCAGCAGTTCCACACCCTTATCAGATACGCAGTATTTT.

The rearrangement joins TRBV10-3 to TRBJ1-3; D is possibly TRBD1 (6 bases). Germline values: CDR1 ENHRY, CDR2 SYGVKD. Trimming removed 6 bases from V and 4 bases from J, with 13 bases in between. The CDR3 has 14 residues. The CDR3 DNA reads TGTGCCATCAGAGGGGGGGCTGCGGGAAACACCATATATTTT. Amino acids: CAIRGGAAGNTIYF.

This clone was detected only once. The chain has TRBV6-5 and TRBJ2-3; D tentatively fits TRBD1 or TRBD2 (6 bases each). V lost 10 bases and J 2 bases, leaving 10 bases between the germline ends. Germline lookup yields CDR1 MNHEY and CDR2 SVGAGI. The CDR3 loop spans 12 amino acids. The CDR3 coding sequence is TGTGCCATAGGGGGGCTCACAGATACGCAGTATTTT. Its protein product is CAIGGLTDTQYF.

J is TRBJ1-5 and V is TRBV4-2; 8 bases align to TRBD1. V trimming: 4 bases; J trimming: 3 bases; junction bases outside the gene matches: 14. CDR3 length: 18 amino acids. Per germline, CDR1 LGHNA and CDR2 YNFKEQ. The CDR3: CASSRRLSGTGDNQPQHF. The DNA of the CDR3 is TGTGCCAGCAGCCGCCGACTTTCCGGGACAGGCGACAATCAGCCCCAGCATTTT.

The chain recombines TRBV7-2 with TRBJ2-3; D could derive from TRBD1 or TRBD2 (5 bases each). This CDR3 comprises 13 residues. CDR1 is SGHTA and CDR2 is FQGNSA in the germline V gene. V gave up 4 bases and J gave up 0 bases, with 5 bases separating them. The CDR3 region has the DNA TGTGCCAGCAGCTGGGGGAGCACAGATACGCAGTATTTT. It codes for CASSWGSTDTQYF.

This clone has a handful of counts. The chain combines TRBV30 with TRBJ1-6; D unclear. The V end was cut by 3 bases, the J end by 2 bases, with 11 bases between. This CDR3 has 15 amino acids. Germline-derived CDR1 and CDR2 are GTSNPN and SVGIG (reference sequence). The chain's CDR3 is CAWSAGRAYNSPLHF. The CDR3 nucleotides are TGTGCCTGGAGCGCCGGGAGGGCCTATAATTCACCCCTCCACTTT.

The chain employs TRBV9 and TRBJ2-3, with TRBD2 matching 14 bases. V lost 4 bases, J lost 5 bases, and 6 bases stayed unmatched. The CDR3 sequence is 16 residues long. CDR1 and CDR2 from the germline V gene are SGDLS and YYNGEE. CDR3 bases: TGTGCCAGCAGCCCGACTAGCGGGGGGGCCGGAGATACGCAGTATTTT. Protein: CASSPTSGGAGDTQYF.

The chain links TRBV19 to TRBJ2-5; possibly TRBD1 for D (5 bases). This CDR3 is 15 amino acids long. From germline, CDR1 is LNHDA and CDR2 SQIVND (reference sequence). The ends were cut back, 4 bases at V and 5 bases at J, with 17 bases in the middle. The CDR3 region is CASSTQGSKGETQYF. CDR3 DNA: TGTGCCAGTAGTACGCAGGGTTCTAAGGGGGAGACCCAGTACTTC.

This clone was counted a single time. The CDR3 protein is CASSVGWGRRRFYEQYF. CDR3 sequence (DNA): TGTGCCAGCAGCGTGGGCTGGGGGCGAAGACGCTTCTACGAGCAGTACTTC. This rearrangement joins TRBV9 to TRBJ2-7, with D perhaps matching TRBD1 (6 bases). Germline assignment: CDR1 SGDLS and CDR2 YYNGEE. The CDR3 contains 17 residues. The V end was cut by 2 bases, the J end by 3 bases, with 21 bases between.

The genes are TRBV25-1 and TRBJ2-5, with TRBD2 matching 13 bases. The CDR3 loop spans 16 amino acids. Germline V CDR1 and CDR2: MGHDK, SYGVNS. With V trimmed by 6 bases and J by 5 bases, 9 bases remained unmatched. The CDR3 reads CASRASQGLAGETQYF. In nucleotides, the CDR3 is TGTGCCAGCAGAGCATCTCAGGGACTAGCGGGGGAGACCCAGTACTTC.

This chain uses TRBV6-5 with TRBJ1-1; D perhaps matches TRBD1 (6 bases). The V end was cut by 0 bases, the J end by 5 bases, with 13 bases between. Germline loops: CDR1 MNHEY, CDR2 SVGAGI. This CDR3 region has 15 residues. The CDR3 region is CASSYSNTGRTEAFF. CDR3 nucleotide sequence: TGTGCCAGCAGTTACTCGAATACAGGGCGGACTGAAGCTTTCTTT.

CDR3 region: CASRRGGAGNYGYTF. CDR3 nucleotides: TGTGCCAGCAGACGTGGGGGTGCAGGGAACTATGGCTACACCTTC. V is TRBV5-4 and J is TRBJ1-2; D is possibly TRBD1 (5 bases). Deletions cut 5 bases from V and 2 bases from J, with 16 bases between. CDR1 and CDR2 from the germline V gene are SGHNT and YYREEE (reference sequence). The CDR3 loop spans 15 amino acids.

The chain recombines TRBV7-9 with TRBJ1-1; tentatively, D is TRBD1 (6 bases). The CDR3 has 13 residues. The V end lost 5 bases, the J end lost 8 bases, and 15 bases lay between the germline ends. Germline V gene lookup returns CDR1 SEHNR and CDR2 FQNEAQ (reference sequence). In nucleotides, the CDR3 is TGTGCCAGCAGCCGACCGCCGGGACACGAAGCTTTCTTT. As protein: CASSRPPGHEAFF.

This clone was seen once. The chain's CDR3 is CASSFGLQGINTEAFF. The CDR3 nucleotides read TGTGCCAGCAGCTTCGGACTACAGGGCATCAACACTGAAGCTTTCTTT. J is TRBJ1-1 and V is TRBV5-4, with D possibly TRBD1 on 6 matching bases. This CDR3 is 16 amino acids long. Per germline, CDR1 SGHNT and CDR2 YYREEE (reference sequence). The V gene lost 2 bases and the J gene lost 2 bases, with 16 bases spanning the gap. The full variable domain, completed using reference TRBV5-4 and TRBJ1-1, is ETGVTQSPTHLIKTRGQQVTLRCSSQSGHNTVSWYQQALGQGPQFIFQYYREEENGRGNFPPRFSGLQFPNYSSELNVNALELDDSALYLCASSFGLQGINTEAFFGQGTRLTVV.

The CDR3 reads CASSLSGGPQLEQYF. CDR3 nucleotides: TGTGCCAGCAGTTTGTCCGGGGGGCCACAACTCGAGCAGTACTTC. The chain is built from TRBV28 and TRBJ2-7; a weak D match, TRBD2 (7 bases). The V end lost 3 bases, the J end lost 6 bases, and 18 bases lay between the germline ends. The CDR3 loop spans 15 amino acids. Per the germline V gene, CDR1 is MDHEN and CDR2 is SYDVKM.

The CDR3 bases are TGTGCCTGGAGTTCTCCAGTGAACATTCAGTACTTC. As protein: CAWSSPVNIQYF. The chain joins TRBV30 to TRBJ2-4; D ambiguous. V gave up 2 bases and J gave up 7 bases, with 9 bases separating them. Per the germline V gene, CDR1 is GTSNPN and CDR2 is SVGIG (reference sequence). This CDR3 contains 12 residues.

This chain links TRBV7-2 with TRBJ2-2, with D unclear. Trimming shortened V by 1 base and J by 0 bases, and 9 bases separated the two germline ends. This CDR3 is 16 amino acids long. Germline V gene sequence: CDR1 SGHTA, CDR2 FQGNSA. CDR3 nucleotide sequence: TGTGCCAGCAGCTTAGTCACGTTGGCGAACACCGGGGAGCTGTTTTTT. This translates into CASSLVTLANTGELFF.

This sequence joins TRBV5-8 and TRBJ2-2, with 8 bases that match TRBD1. The CDR3 contains 15 residues. V lost 5 bases, J lost 0 bases, and 3 bases stayed unmatched. Germline V lookup: CDR1 SGHTS, CDR2 YDEGEE. Here the CDR3 DNA reads TGTGCCAGCAGGAGACAGGGGCCGAACACCGGGGAGCTGTTTTTT. It is translated as CASRRQGPNTGELFF.

V and J are TRBV27 and TRBJ1-6, with D hard to call. CDR1 and CDR2 from the germline V gene are MNHEY and SMNVEV (reference sequence). V was trimmed by 5 bases and J by 11 bases, leaving 10 bases between them. CDR3 length equals 12 residues. CDR3 in amino acids: CASSAGSAPLHF. The CDR3 DNA follows: TGTGCCAGCAGTGCGGGGTCGGCACCCCTCCACTTT.